The source of this T cell receptor (delta chain) is a study of γδ T cells in repeated Plasmodium falciparum infection. The ends were cut back, 4 bases at V and 1 base at J, with 37 bases in the middle. Germline V gives CDR1 TSWWSYY, CDR2 QGS. The CDR3 has 23 amino acids. Gammadelta T cells were flow-sorted from PBMC into Vgamma9/Vdelta2+ and Vdelta2-negative populations for bulk analysis. TCRdb repeated clone calling on the multiplex PCR reads with CATT. Of tens of thousands of delta-chain clones listed, over 1.1% are singletons. This clone has only a few counts. Its antigen is still unknown. This DNA's translation and the protein TCRdb lists, from a much larger clone, do not match at residue 14, likely due to a read error; the protein shown is translated from the DNA. Study conclusions and caveats: Vdelta2-negative gammadelta repertoires, largely Vdelta1+, seemingly showed infection-driven waves of new clonal selection.

The sample was gamma-delta T cells from blood. The receptor was derived from a pool of human donors (malaria-infected and uninfected, not separated). This chain uses TRDV1 with TRDJ1; D assignment may be TRDD2 or TRDD3 (6 bases each). The CDR3 DNA reads TGTGCTCTTGGGGTCACACCTTATCCTTTCCTAATACTGAGGGATAGGAGCACCGATAAACTCATCTTT. Translation: CALGVTPYPFLILRDRSTDKLIF.